The source of this TCR beta chain is a study of blood T cell repertoires in COVID-19 (dated by TCRdb to 2018 to 2021). Broadly, across the study: The collaborator samples originated in the United States, Italy and Spain and spanned the acute and convalescent phases of COVID-19. HLA class I and class II types, where available, came from metadata supplied by the sample provider rather than from assay-based typing. The repertoires were released in a freely available public database meant as a resource for research on the immune response to SARS-CoV-2. The material from the prospective study consisted of cDNA or gDNA derived from T cells, B-cell-depleted T cells, or PBMCs. The dataset comprised deeply sampled blood TCRbeta repertoires from subjects exposed to, actively infected with, or recovered from COVID-19. The samples were drawn from the first 160 participants of the ongoing ImmuneRACE study and from some 1,300 subjects provided by 6 global collaborators. Sample metadata almost always included a de-identified subject ID, COVID-19 status, age in years and sex.

Each collaborating institution followed its own protocols to collect whole blood in K2EDTA tubes. Collaborator samples were shipped for TCRbeta analysis as frozen whole blood, isolated PBMCs, or DNA extracted from either sample type. What the study reported, not specific to this receptor: How much clinical and demographic metadata was included differed by source and by participant, and the metadata was provided uncurated.

In the case of this clone: No cognate antigen has been identified for it. No base qualities exist here, and no much larger clone lies one base off it.

The germline V gene (reference sequence) supplies CDR1 DFQATT and CDR2 SNEGSKA. Trimming at the junction amounts to 6 bases on V and 6 bases on J, and the germline ends lie 12 bases apart. From cysteine to phenylalanine, the CDR3 is 11 amino acids long. Of all the DNA, just the CDR3 is kept, 33 bases in frame from base 1. TCRbeta CDR3 regions were amplified from genomic DNA using the immunoSEQ Assay, a bias-controlled multiplex PCR. In the paper's pipeline: Nucleated cell counts per sample were estimated from amplification of reference gene primers within the assay. To quantify the absolute abundance of each unique TCRbeta CDR3 rearrangement, sequence reads were collapsed and filtered. For each sample, productive Simpson clonality was calculated by taking the square root of Simpson's diversity index across productive rearrangements. TCRdb provides this immuneACCESS table in a form limited to in-frame rearrangements. Some clones are lacking; in checked studies, under half of them reflect an unresolved V gene, and why the rest are absent is not known. V and J calls and clone size are those listed in that table; D and trimming were worked out from the DNA. The sample yields 100,000 to 150,000 clones; roughly 85% were counted once. The top ten constitute around 6.3% of the sample.

This clonotype originated in an elderly man with active or convalescent COVID-19. Rearrangement joined TRBV20-1 to TRBJ2-7; the D gene lacks a confident call. Sequencing used peripheral blood. At the DNA level, the sequence is TGCAGTGCCCAGGTGGCCCCCGAGCAGTACTTC. Translation gives CSAQVAPEQYF.